This T cell receptor beta chain was recovered during a study of blood T cells in healthy people across ages. V shed 4 bases, J shed 1 base, and the junction held 4 bases outside the gene matches. Germline CDR1 reads LNHDA; CDR2 reads SQIVND (reference sequence). The CDR3 runs to 16 residues. PCR was performed a second time for about 7 to 11 cycles using a sample-barcoded 5' primer and a J-beta primer mix. TCRdb ran MiXCR on the 5' RACE reads and lists one entry per CDR3 protein. The table shows about 1.1 million distinct CDR3 sequences, with 35% to 40% occurring only once. Whole-study results and caveats: Using unsorted PBMCs precluded a conclusive naive versus antigen-experienced comparison.

This clonotype was counted a few times. Its target is unknown. What was sequenced was blood. The V gene is TRBV19, the J gene TRBJ2-4, with 10 bases matching TRBD2. This sequence originates from a young man in good health. CDR3 nucleotides: TGTGCCAGTAGTAGCCGGGGACTAGCGGCCAAAAACATTCAGTACTTC. This sequence encodes CASSSRGLAAKNIQYF.